This T cell receptor (beta chain) was sequenced in a study of CD8+CD57+ T cells in acquired aplastic anemia. This clonotype was picked up a small number of times. CDR3 and TCR beta VDJ profiling relied on a genomic DNA template. TCRdb recomputed calls from the reads with MiXCR, one row per CDR3 protein. In the table there are hundreds of thousands of distinct CDR3 sequences, roughly half of which are singletons. Between the trimmed V and J ends, which lost 5 bases and 6 bases, there was a span of 9 bases. The CDR3 sequence is 12 residues long. Germline V CDR1 and CDR2: LGHNT, FRNRAP. What was sequenced was sorted CD4+, CD8+, or CD8+CD57+ T cells (not recorded which) from PBMCs. The chain is built from TRBV12-5 and TRBJ2-3; D is uncertain. The TCR was taken from a human donor with severe aplastic anemia or a healthy control (not recorded which). The CDR3 nucleotides are TGTGCTAGTGGTGGGGTGGGGGATACGCAGTATTTT. This translates into CASGGVGDTQYF.